This is a list of T cell receptor beta chains from one sample in a study of blood T cell repertoires in COVID-19. Using immunoSEQ multiplex PCR, the repertoire was profiled, and TCRdb retains in-frame clones only, with some absent. The table lists under 80,000 clones, around four fifths of them singletons. Sequencing used peripheral blood. The receptors were sampled from a human donor in a cohort sampled during active COVID-19. The CDR3 runs from the conserved cysteine through the conserved F or W. The order of the fields is J gene, D gene, V gene, clone size, CDR3 protein, CDR3 DNA. The D gene is left open where the match is weak. The size of a clone is reported for some rows only, either as once, few or many, or as a class for expanded clones.

TRBJ2-3,TRBD2,TRBV27,-,CASSSSEGGGRSTQYF,TGTGCCAGCAGTTCCTCGGAGGGTGGCGGGAGAAGTACGCAGTATTTT
TRBJ1-3,-,TRBV6-5,-,CASSYSSWFPGNTIYF,TGTGCCAGCAGTTACTCGAGTTGGTTTCCTGGAAACACCATATATTTT
TRBJ2-1,TRBD2,TRBV7-2,-,CASSLFSSGRGGNEQFF,TGTGCCAGCAGCTTGTTTTCTAGCGGGAGGGGAGGAAATGAGCAGTTCTTC
TRBJ2-7,-,TRBV18,-,CASSPSSGGGYEQYF,TGTGCCAGCTCACCATCGTCAGGGGGAGGATACGAGCAGTACTTC
TRBJ2-7,-,TRBV7-2,-,CASSLIFTDSEQYF,TGTGCCAGCAGCTTAATCTTTACAGATAGCGAGCAGTACTTC
TRBJ2-7,TRBD2,TRBV2,-,CASMQAGGGSYEQYF,TGTGCCAGCATGCAGGCGGGAGGAGGGTCCTACGAGCAGTACTTC
TRBJ2-1,TRBD2,TRBV5-1,-,CASSSYRGGPHNEQFF,TGCGCCAGCAGCTCGTATAGGGGAGGGCCCCACAATGAGCAGTTCTTC
TRBJ1-4,TRBD1,TRBV4-1,-,CASSQGQGASEKLFF,TGCGCCAGCAGCCAAGGGCAGGGGGCAAGTGAAAAACTGTTTTTT
TRBJ1-6,TRBD1,TRBV27,-,CASSLSRPGGGNNSPLHF,TGTGCCAGCAGTTTATCGCGCCCAGGGGGCGGGAATAATTCACCCCTCCACTTT
TRBJ2-1,TRBD1,TRBV6-5,-,CASGQGVVQFF,TGTGCCAGCGGACAGGGGGTGGTGCAGTTCTTC
TRBJ2-7,-,TRBV6-6,once,CASTAGPVKYEQYF,TGTGCCAGCACCGCGGGCCCGGTGAAGTACGAGCAGTACTTC
TRBJ1-1,-,TRBV18,-,CASSPAGALEAFF,TGTGCCAGCTCACCAGCCGGAGCGCTTGAAGCTTTCTTT
TRBJ1-4,TRBD1,TRBV19,-,CASTAGTGVEKLFF,TGTGCCAGTACCGCCGGGACAGGGGTGGAAAAACTGTTTTTT
TRBJ1-2,-,TRBV7-9,-,CASSLGPGANYGYTF,TGTGCCAGCAGCTTAGGCCCCGGGGCTAACTATGGCTACACCTTC
TRBJ1-1,-,TRBV6-4,-,CASSYTVNTEAFF,TGTGCCAGCAGCTATACCGTGAACACTGAAGCTTTCTTT
TRBJ2-2,TRBD2,TRBV19,-,CASSMSGSLPGELFF,TGTGCCAGTAGTATGAGCGGGAGTCTCCCCGGGGAGCTGTTTTTT
TRBJ1-1,TRBD1,TRBV2,few,CAARQGVGTEAFF,TGTGCCGCCCGACAGGGGGTAGGGACTGAAGCTTTCTTT
TRBJ2-7,-,TRBV10-2,-,CASSESKWGPYEQYF,TGCGCCAGCAGTGAGTCGAAATGGGGGCCTTACGAGCAGTACTTC
TRBJ2-3,-,TRBV11-2,-,CASSTGRLTDTQYF,TGTGCCAGCAGCACCGGGAGACTCACAGATACGCAGTATTTT
TRBJ1-5,-,TRBV28,-,CASSLRTDSNQPQHF,TGTGCCAGTAGTTTACGGACAGATAGCAATCAGCCCCAGCATTTT
TRBJ2-1,TRBD1,TRBV7-2,-,CASSFGTGMWNEQFF,TGTGCCAGCAGTTTCGGGACAGGGATGTGGAATGAGCAGTTCTTC
TRBJ1-1,-,TRBV10-1,-,CASSELGMNTEAFF,TGCGCCAGCAGTGAGTTGGGCATGAACACTGAAGCTTTCTTT
TRBJ2-7,-,TRBV28,-,CASRWRVGTYEQYF,TGTGCCAGCAGATGGCGGGTAGGGACCTACGAGCAGTACTTC
TRBJ2-7,-,TRBV11-2,-,CASSSTRPLGGEQYF,TGTGCCAGCAGCTCGACCAGGCCTTTGGGGGGCGAGCAGTACTTC
TRBJ2-7,TRBD1,TRBV11-1,-,CASSPGQGLSYEQYF,TGTGCCAGCAGCCCGGGACAGGGCCTCTCCTACGAGCAGTACTTC
TRBJ1-5,-,TRBV21-1,-,CASSKGVGTKNQPQHF,TGTGCCAGCAGCAAAGGGGTGGGGACAAAAAATCAGCCCCAGCATTTT
TRBJ2-7,TRBD1,TRBV28,-,CASSLGQGAGEQYF,TGTGCCAGCAGTTTAGGCCAGGGGGCAGGTGAGCAGTACTTC
TRBJ1-5,-,TRBV7-2,-,CASSWNGGVNQPQHF,TGTGCCAGCAGCTGGAATGGAGGGGTGAATCAGCCCCAGCATTTT
TRBJ2-7,TRBD1,TRBV28,-,CASSLGQGAGEQYF,TGTGCCAGCAGTTTGGGACAGGGGGCGGGGGAGCAGTACTTC
TRBJ2-2,TRBD2,TRBV19,few,CASSLTGGLAGPGTGELFF,TGTGCCAGTAGTCTTACGGGGGGACTAGCGGGACCTGGCACCGGGGAGCTGTTTTTT
TRBJ2-5,TRBD1,TRBV5-6,-,CASSLVGTAQETQYF,TGTGCCAGCAGCTTGGTCGGGACAGCCCAAGAGACCCAGTACTTC
TRBJ2-7,TRBD2,TRBV7-9,few,CASTVSGTSYEQYF,TGTGCCAGCACCGTCAGCGGGACCTCCTACGAGCAGTACTTC
TRBJ1-4,-,TRBV9,-,CASSGRPDSRGEKLFF,TGTGCCAGCAGCGGAAGGCCAGACAGCCGTGGTGAAAAACTGTTTTTT
TRBJ2-7,TRBD1,TRBV30,-,CAWSPDRGFYEQYF,TGTGCCTGGAGTCCGGACAGGGGGTTCTACGAGCAGTACTTC
TRBJ2-1,TRBD2,TRBV5-4,-,CASSQRTSGSYNEQFF,TGTGCCAGCAGCCAGAGGACTAGCGGGAGCTACAATGAGCAGTTCTTC
TRBJ2-3,-,TRBV29-1,-,CSVPGGSERTQYF,TGCAGCGTCCCCGGGGGTAGCGAACGAACGCAGTATTTT
TRBJ1-3,TRBD1,TRBV28,-,CASSHRDSRGNTIYF,TGTGCCAGCAGTCACCGGGACAGTCGAGGAAACACCATATATTTT
TRBJ2-7,TRBD1,TRBV5-6,-,CASSPTGAGEQYF,TGTGCCAGCAGTCCTACAGGGGCAGGGGAGCAGTACTTC